Each of the 19 T cell receptor beta chains below was sequenced from the same sample in a study of T cells in Graves' hyperthyroidism and ophthalmopathy. Amplified regions were TCR beta CDR3 sequences from RNA transcripts. The HTBI set primed first-round TCR CDR3 RT-PCR. Each CDR3 protein gets one entry after TCRdb re-called the multiplex PCR reads with MiXCR. Among 400,000 to 450,000 distinct CDR3 sequences, over 12% were seen once, and the ten largest hold approximately 13%. The sequencing sample was made of blood. The receptor source for this set is a man aged 18 to 30 with Graves' ophthalmopathy.

This clonotype came up many times. This chain connects TRBV3-1 to TRBJ2-7; D is uncertain. The CDR3 runs to 13 residues. The V gene's germline CDR1 is LGHDT and CDR2 YNNKEL (reference sequence). V lost 2 bases, J lost 6 bases, and 11 bases lay in between. The CDR3 nucleotides are TGTGCCAGCAGCCAATCTGCCTTCGGCGAGCAGTACTTC. Amino acid sequence: CASSQSAFGEQYF.

This clonotype was seen many times. The rearrangement joins TRBV11-2 to TRBJ2-1; no firm D call. The CDR3 loop spans 13 amino acids. Germline-derived CDR1 and CDR2 are SGHAT and FQNNGV. Trimming took off 5 bases at V and 9 bases at J, with 14 bases between the two ends. CDR3 sequence: CASSPGPQGEQFF. In DNA form, the CDR3 reads TGTGCCAGCAGCCCCGGGCCCCAAGGTGAGCAGTTCTTC.

This clonotype showed up many times. The rearrangement joins TRBV7-2 to TRBJ1-1; no firm D call. Germline assignment: CDR1 SGHTA and CDR2 FQGNSA. V was pared by 0 bases and J by 2 bases, with 10 bases between. The CDR3 totals 15 residues. The CDR3 region has the DNA TGTGCCAGCAGCTTAGCGCAGTCGGTTAACACTGAAGCTTTCTTT. The encoded protein is CASSLAQSVNTEAFF.

At least ten counts were recorded for this clonotype. The chain has TRBV29-1 and TRBJ2-3, with 10 bases fitting TRBD2. CDR1 and CDR2 (germline): SQVTM, ANQGSEA. CDR3 length equals 15 residues. Losses at the gene ends were 4 bases for V and 1 base for J; bases not matched to a gene: 5. The CDR3 nucleotides are TGCAGCGTTGTTGGGCTAGCGGGGGGCACAGATACGCAGTATTTT. Its translation is CSVVGLAGGTDTQYF.

The gene calls are TRBV5-5 and TRBJ2-7, with a tentative D call TRBD2 (5 bases). This CDR3 is 13 amino acids long. CDR1 SGHKS and CDR2 YYEKEE come from the germline V gene (reference sequence). Trimming took 2 bases from V and 1 from J, leaving 7 bases between them. The CDR3 loop is CASSFSVSYEQYF. As DNA, the CDR3 is TGTGCCAGCAGCTTTAGCGTTTCCTACGAGCAGTACTTC.

The chain is built from TRBV18 and TRBJ2-7, with TRBD1 identical over 10 bases. This CDR3 region has 17 residues. V shed 4 bases, J shed 0 bases, and the junction held 9 bases outside the gene matches. The germline V gene has CDR1 KGHSH and CDR2 LQKENI. The CDR3 sequence is CASSRTGGKWSSYEQYF. The CDR3, as DNA: TGTGCCAGCTCACGGACAGGGGGAAAGTGGAGCTCCTACGAGCAGTACTTC.

This clonotype has more than one count but fewer than ten. CDR3 residues: CASSFVSNEKLFF. CDR3 in DNA: TGTGCCAGCAGTTTTGTCAGCAATGAAAAACTGTTTTTT. The J gene is TRBJ1-4, the V gene TRBV27; no clear D. This CDR3 is built from 13 residues. V lost 3 bases and J lost 5, with 7 bases in between. Germline V lookup: CDR1 MNHEY, CDR2 SMNVEV (reference sequence).

This clonotype was recorded many times. The chain links TRBV20-1 to TRBJ2-4; D is unclear. This CDR3 contains 15 residues. Germline V gene data show CDR1 as DFQATT and CDR2 as SNEGSKA (reference sequence). The V end was cut by 0 bases, the J end by 3 bases, with 12 bases between. The CDR3 DNA reads TGCAGTGCTAGAGAAGCACTAATGAACAAAAACATTCAGTACTTC. Amino acids: CSAREALMNKNIQYF.

This clonotype has just one count. The chain uses TRBV5-8 and TRBJ2-1, with 11 positions matching TRBD2. The CDR3 has 17 amino acids. Trimming took 4 bases from V and 4 from J; bases not matched to a gene: 10. The germline V gene encodes CDR1 SGHTS and CDR2 YDEGEE. DNA for the CDR3: TGTGCCAGCAGCCAGGGACTAGCGGTCTGTGAATACAATGAGCAGTTCTTC. This gives the protein CASSQGLAVCEYNEQFF. Using reference TRBV5-8 and TRBJ2-1 for the parts outside the CDR3, the full variable domain is EAGVTQSPTHLIKTRGQQATLRCSPISGHTSVYWYQQALGLGLQFLLWYDEGEERNRGNFPPRFSGRQFPNYSSELNVNALELEDSALYLCASSQGLAVCEYNEQFFGPGTRLTVL.

This clonotype came up many times. The chain is built from TRBV9 and TRBJ2-7; D is undetermined. Trimming took 0 bases from V and 2 from J, leaving 9 bases between them. Germline V gene lookup returns CDR1 SGDLS and CDR2 YYNGEE. The CDR3 has 14 amino acids. The CDR3 reads CASSVGPATYEQYF. The CDR3 DNA is TGTGCCAGCAGCGTAGGTCCAGCGACCTACGAGCAGTACTTC. Supplemented by reference TRBV9 and TRBJ2-7, the full variable domain reads DSGVTQTPKHLITATGQRVTLRCSPRSGDLSVYWYQQSLDQGLQFLIQYYNGEERAKGNILERFSAQQFPDLHSELNLSSLELGDSALYFCASSVGPATYEQYFGPGTRLTVT.

The chain is built from TRBV6-1 and TRBJ2-7; possible D gene TRBD1, 6 bases. Trimming cost V 4 bases and J 2 bases, with 9 bases left between them. CDR1 and CDR2 from the germline V gene are MNHNS and SASEGT. There are 13 residues in the CDR3. CDR3 coding DNA: TGTGCCAGCAGTGGTCGACAGGCCTACGAGCAGTACTTC. Encoded protein: CASSGRQAYEQYF.

This clonotype was counted only a few times. This chain connects TRBV6-1 to TRBJ2-7; TRBD2 agrees at 7 bases. The CDR3 loop spans 17 amino acids. The germline gives CDR1 MNHNS, CDR2 SASEGT. Trimming cost V 6 bases and J 1 base; bases outside gene matches: 15. The CDR3 spells CASRVTREAPGSYEQYF. The CDR3 DNA reads TGTGCCAGCAGAGTTACTCGGGAGGCCCCTGGGTCCTACGAGCAGTACTTC.

This clonotype was found a few times. This may stem from a read error, because a much larger clone lies one nucleotide away. The V gene is TRBV20-1, the J gene TRBJ2-7; 13 bases are shared with TRBD2. Germline CDR1 DFQATT, CDR2 SNEGSKA (reference sequence). Trimming at V came to 0 bases and at J to 7 bases, leaving 6 bases not matched to a gene. The CDR3 runs to 15 residues. CDR3 DNA sequence: TGCAGTGCTAGAGAGACTAGCGGGAGGCCGGAAGAGCAGTACTTC. This translates into CSARETSGRPEEQYF.

This clonotype has ten or more counts. The chain couples TRBV10-1 to TRBJ2-3, with D hard to call. The germline CDR1 and CDR2 sequences are WNHNN and SYGVQD (reference sequence). The CDR3 covers 14 residues. Trimming removed 3 bases from V and 4 bases from J, with 11 bases in between. The chain's CDR3 is CASSDVGLADTQYF. Written as DNA, the CDR3 is TGCGCCAGCAGTGACGTGGGGTTGGCAGATACGCAGTATTTT.

This clonotype was seen a few times. V is TRBV14 and J is TRBJ2-7; D gene uncertain. V lost 5 bases and J 3 bases, leaving 11 bases between the germline ends. The CDR3 has 13 residues. In germline, CDR1 is SGHDN, CDR2 FVKESK. Here the CDR3 DNA reads TGTGCCAGCAGCTCGCGCCCAAACTACGAGCAGTACTTC. Amino acid sequence: CASSSRPNYEQYF.

Notes on this clonotype: Given a much more abundant clone one base away, this may be a read error. As DNA, the CDR3 is TGTGCCACCAGAAGGGAGTTAGCGGGTAACACCGGGGAGCTGTTTTTT. It translates to CATRRELAGNTGELFF. The chain couples TRBV10-3 to TRBJ2-2; TRBD2 matches at 7 bases. This CDR3 comprises 16 residues. J gave up 2 bases and V 10 bases, and 13 bases lay outside the gene matches. Germline CDR1 and CDR2: ENHRY and SYGVKD.

This clonotype was recorded a few times. J is TRBJ2-7 and V is TRBV10-1; perhaps TRBD2 as D (6 bases). Trimming took 0 bases from V and 3 from J, leaving 15 bases between them. This CDR3 comprises 16 residues. Per germline, CDR1 WNHNN and CDR2 SYGVQD (reference sequence). DNA of the CDR3: TGCGCCAGCAGTGAGTCGGTTATATCGGGGGTCTACGAGCAGTACTTC. This encodes CASSESVISGVYEQYF.

A few counts support this clonotype. V gene TRBV5-1 combines with J gene TRBJ1-2, with D possibly matching TRBD1 (5 bases). The germline V and J ends were trimmed by 0 bases and 8 bases, with 14 bases remaining between them. The CDR3 spans 14 residues. CDR1 and CDR2 from the germline V gene are SGHRS and YFSETQ. CDR3 bases: TGCGCCAGCAGCTTGGGACAGTTTGAGTACGGCTACACCTTC. This sequence encodes CASSLGQFEYGYTF.

This clonotype was seen only a few times. This rearrangement joins TRBV6-2 or TRBV6-3 to TRBJ2-5; the match to TRBD2 covers 7 bases. The junction had 1 base not matched to a gene; V was cut back by 1 base and J by 2 bases. This CDR3 is built from 14 residues. Germline V gives CDR1 MNHEY, CDR2 SVGEGT. As DNA, the CDR3 is TGTGCCAGCAGTTACTGGGGGGGACAAGAGACCCAGTACTTC. It specifies CASSYWGGQETQYF.